This T cell receptor beta chain came from a study of cytomegalovirus exposure and HLA in healthy donors. On the study more broadly: The Caucasian-associated ancestry cluster held more than 80% of around 380 genotyped donors. Study-wide results and limits: Upon later analysis, TCR association rates were observed to vary by HLA locus, being highest for DRB1 and lowest for HLA-C. Associated with cytomegalovirus, according to the listing, were about 160 TCR beta chains.

The J segment lost 3 bases and the V segment lost 3 bases, leaving 3 bases of the junction unmatched. The CDR3 contains 14 residues. Germline V gene sequence: CDR1 LNHDA, CDR2 SQIVND (reference sequence). The PCR had 60 Vbeta and 13 Jbeta primers. Produced via immunoSEQ multiplex PCR; TCRdb's table is partial and in-frame only. The sample gives 200,000 to 250,000 clones, roughly 84% of which show up once; roughly 1.5% is in the top ten. As to this clone: Its antigen is currently unknown.

Material for sequencing was PBMCs. This chain joins TRBV19 and TRBJ1-1; 8 bases are a match to TRBD1. The clonotype originates from a man over 45 in good health and CMV-seronegative. CDR3 residues: CASSIRDRYTEAFF. Written as DNA, the CDR3 is TGTGCCAGTAGTATTAGGGACAGGTACACTGAAGCTTTCTTT.